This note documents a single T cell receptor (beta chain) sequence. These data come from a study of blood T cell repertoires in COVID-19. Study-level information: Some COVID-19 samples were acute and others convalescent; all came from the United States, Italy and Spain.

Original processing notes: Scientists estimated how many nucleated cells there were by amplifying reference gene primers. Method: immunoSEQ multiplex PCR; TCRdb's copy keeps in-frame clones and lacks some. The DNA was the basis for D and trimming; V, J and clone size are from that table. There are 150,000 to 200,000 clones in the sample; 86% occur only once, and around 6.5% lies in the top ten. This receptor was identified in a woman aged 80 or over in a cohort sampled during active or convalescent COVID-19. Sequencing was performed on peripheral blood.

The CDR3 here is CATSSGGPLSREYF. CDR3 sequence (DNA): TGTGCCACCAGTTCAGGGGGGCCTCTGTCGAGGGAGTACTTC. The J gene is TRBJ2-7, the V gene TRBV24-1; tentative D call: TRBD1 (7 bases). This CDR3 region has 14 residues. Germline V gives CDR1 KGHDR, CDR2 SFDVKD. Trimming removed 6 bases from V and 11 bases from J, with 22 bases in between.